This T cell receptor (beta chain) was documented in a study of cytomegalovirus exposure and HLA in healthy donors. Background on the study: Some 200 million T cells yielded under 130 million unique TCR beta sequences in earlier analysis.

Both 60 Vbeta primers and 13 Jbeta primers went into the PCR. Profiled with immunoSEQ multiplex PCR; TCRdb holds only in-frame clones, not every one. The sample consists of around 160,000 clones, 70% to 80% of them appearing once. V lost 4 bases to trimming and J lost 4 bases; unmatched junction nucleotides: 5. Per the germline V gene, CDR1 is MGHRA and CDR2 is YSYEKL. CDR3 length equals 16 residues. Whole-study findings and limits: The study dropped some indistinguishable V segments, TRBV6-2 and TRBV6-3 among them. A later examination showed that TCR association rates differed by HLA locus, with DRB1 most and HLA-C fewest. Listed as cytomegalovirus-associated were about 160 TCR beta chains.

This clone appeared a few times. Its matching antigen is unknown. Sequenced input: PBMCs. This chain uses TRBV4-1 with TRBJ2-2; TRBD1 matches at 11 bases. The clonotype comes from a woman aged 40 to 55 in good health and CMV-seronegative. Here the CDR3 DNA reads TGCGCCAGCAGCCCTGGGACAGGGGGACGCACCGGGGAGCTGTTTTTT. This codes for CASSPGTGGRTGELFF.